This record looks at one TCR beta chain sequence and its context. The antigen is not known. This entry is derived from a study of identical twins. Study-level results: Those out-of-frame alpha sequences shared by twins showed an excess of low generation probability. A partial confounding effect on zero-insertion analyses could come from invariant MAIT and iNKT cells.

Via MiXCR, TCRdb re-called the 5' RACE reads, giving one row per CDR3 protein. The sample lists 520,000 or so distinct CDR3 sequences; 22% were seen once. The data were also submitted as part of a second study, on T cells expressing NK-cell markers.

Sequencing input: CD4+ T cells sorted from blood. This receptor was taken from a woman between 18 and 29 years old in good health.

CDR3 residues: CSGDRGGTEAFF. CDR3 nucleotide sequence: TGCAGCGGGGACAGGGGTGGCACTGAAGCTTTCTTT. V and J are TRBV29-1 and TRBJ1-1, with TRBD1 matching 10 bases. Looked up from germline, CDR1 is SQVTM and CDR2 is ANQGSEA. This CDR3 comprises 12 residues. Losses at the gene ends were 7 bases for V and 4 bases for J; bases not matched to a gene: 3.